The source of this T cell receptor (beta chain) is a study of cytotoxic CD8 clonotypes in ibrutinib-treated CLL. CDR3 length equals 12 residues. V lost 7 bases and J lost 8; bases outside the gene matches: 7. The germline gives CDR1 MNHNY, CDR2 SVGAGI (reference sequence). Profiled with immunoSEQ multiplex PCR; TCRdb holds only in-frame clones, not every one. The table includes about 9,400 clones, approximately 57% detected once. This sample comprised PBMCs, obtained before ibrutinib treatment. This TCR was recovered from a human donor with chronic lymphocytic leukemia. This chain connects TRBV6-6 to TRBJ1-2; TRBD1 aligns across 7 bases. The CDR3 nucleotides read TGTGCCAGCACCAGGGGGACTAAAGGCTACACCTTC. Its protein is CASTRGTKGYTF.